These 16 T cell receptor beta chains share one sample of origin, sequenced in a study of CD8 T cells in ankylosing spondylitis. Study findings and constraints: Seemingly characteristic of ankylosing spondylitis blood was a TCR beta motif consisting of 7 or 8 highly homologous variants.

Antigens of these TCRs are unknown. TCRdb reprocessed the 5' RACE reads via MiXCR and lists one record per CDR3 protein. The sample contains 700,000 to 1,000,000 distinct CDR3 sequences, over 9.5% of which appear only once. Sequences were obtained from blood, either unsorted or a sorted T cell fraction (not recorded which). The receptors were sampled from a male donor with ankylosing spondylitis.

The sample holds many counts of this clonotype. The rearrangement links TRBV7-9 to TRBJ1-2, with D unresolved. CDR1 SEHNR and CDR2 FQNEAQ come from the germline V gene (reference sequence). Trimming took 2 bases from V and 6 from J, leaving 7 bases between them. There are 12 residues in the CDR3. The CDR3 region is CASSLNQDGYTF. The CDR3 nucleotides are TGTGCCAGCAGCTTAAATCAAGATGGCTACACCTTC.

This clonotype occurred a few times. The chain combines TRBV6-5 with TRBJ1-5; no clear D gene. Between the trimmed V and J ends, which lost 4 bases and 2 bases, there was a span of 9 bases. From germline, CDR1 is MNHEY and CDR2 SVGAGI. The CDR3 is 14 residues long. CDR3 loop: CASSSGSGNQPQHF. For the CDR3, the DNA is TGTGCCAGCAGTTCGGGTTCGGGCAATCAGCCCCAGCATTTT.

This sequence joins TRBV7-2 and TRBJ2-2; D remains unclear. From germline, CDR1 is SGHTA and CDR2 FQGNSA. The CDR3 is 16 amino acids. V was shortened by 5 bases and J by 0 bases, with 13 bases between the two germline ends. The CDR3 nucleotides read TGTGCCAGCAGCCCCCGTCGGAACTCGAACACCGGGGAGCTGTTTTTT. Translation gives CASSPRRNSNTGELFF.

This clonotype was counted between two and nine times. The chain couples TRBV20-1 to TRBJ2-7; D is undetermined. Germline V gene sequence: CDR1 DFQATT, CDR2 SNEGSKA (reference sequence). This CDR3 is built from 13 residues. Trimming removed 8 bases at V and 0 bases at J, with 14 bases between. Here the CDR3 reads CSTWFGSSYEQYF. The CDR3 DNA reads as TGCAGTACTTGGTTCGGTAGCTCCTACGAGCAGTACTTC.

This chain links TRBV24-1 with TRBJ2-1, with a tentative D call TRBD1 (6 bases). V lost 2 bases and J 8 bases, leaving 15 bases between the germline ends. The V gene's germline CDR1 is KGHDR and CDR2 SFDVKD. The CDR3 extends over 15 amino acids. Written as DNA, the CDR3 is TGTGCCACCAGTGATTGGACTGCACAGGGTTATGAGCAGTTCTTC. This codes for CATSDWTAQGYEQFF.

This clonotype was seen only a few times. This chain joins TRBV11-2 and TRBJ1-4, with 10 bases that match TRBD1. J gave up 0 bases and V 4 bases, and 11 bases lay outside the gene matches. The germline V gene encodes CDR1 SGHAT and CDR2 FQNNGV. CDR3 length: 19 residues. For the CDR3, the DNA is TGTGCCAGCAGCTCGACCCCCGGGACAGGGGTTGCAACTAATGAAAAACTGTTTTTT. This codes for CASSSTPGTGVATNEKLFF.

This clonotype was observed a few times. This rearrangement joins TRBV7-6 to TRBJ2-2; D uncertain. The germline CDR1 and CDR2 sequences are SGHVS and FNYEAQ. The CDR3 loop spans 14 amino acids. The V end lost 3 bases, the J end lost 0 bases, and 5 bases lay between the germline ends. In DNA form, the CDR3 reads TGTGCCAGCAGCTTTGTAGCGAACACCGGGGAGCTGTTTTTT. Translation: CASSFVANTGELFF.

The CDR3 here is CASSQMGLAGGLEQFF. The DNA of the CDR3 is TGTGCCAGCAGCCAAATGGGACTAGCGGGGGGCCTTGAGCAGTTCTTC. The chain carries TRBV4-2 and TRBJ2-1; 15 nucleotides align to TRBD2. This CDR3 is 16 amino acids long. With V trimmed by 2 bases and J by 9 bases, 5 bases remained unmatched. The germline V gene encodes CDR1 LGHNA and CDR2 YNFKEQ.

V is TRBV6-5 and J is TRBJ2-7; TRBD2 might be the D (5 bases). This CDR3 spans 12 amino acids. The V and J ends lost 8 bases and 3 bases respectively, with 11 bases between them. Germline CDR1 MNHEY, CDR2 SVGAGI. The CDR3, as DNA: TGTGCCAGCTTTTCGGGGTACTACGAGCAGTACTTC. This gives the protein CASFSGYYEQYF.

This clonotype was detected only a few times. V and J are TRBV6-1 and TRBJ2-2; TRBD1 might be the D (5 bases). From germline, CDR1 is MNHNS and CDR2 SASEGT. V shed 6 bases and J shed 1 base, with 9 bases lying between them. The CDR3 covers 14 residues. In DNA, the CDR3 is TGTGCCAGCAGCTGGACACGGAACACCGGGGAGCTGTTTTTT. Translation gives CASSWTRNTGELFF.

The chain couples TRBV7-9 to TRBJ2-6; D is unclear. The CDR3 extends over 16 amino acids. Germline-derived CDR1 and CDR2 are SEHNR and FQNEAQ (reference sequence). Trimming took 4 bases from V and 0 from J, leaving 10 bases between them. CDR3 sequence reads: CASSYLKSSGANVLTF. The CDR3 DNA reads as TGTGCCAGCAGCTACCTCAAGAGCTCTGGGGCCAACGTCCTGACTTTC.

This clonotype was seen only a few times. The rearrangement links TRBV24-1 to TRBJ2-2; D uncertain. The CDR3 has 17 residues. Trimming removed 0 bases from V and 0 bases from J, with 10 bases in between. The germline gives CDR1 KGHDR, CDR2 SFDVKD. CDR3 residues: CATSDLTWGTNTGELFF. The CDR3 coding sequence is TGTGCCACCAGTGATTTGACCTGGGGAACGAACACCGGGGAGCTGTTTTTT.

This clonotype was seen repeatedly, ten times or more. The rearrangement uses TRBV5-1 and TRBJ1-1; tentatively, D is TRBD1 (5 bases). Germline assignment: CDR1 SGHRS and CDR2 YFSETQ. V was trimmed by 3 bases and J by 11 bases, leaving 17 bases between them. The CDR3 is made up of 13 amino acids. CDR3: CASSWDGGNSAFF. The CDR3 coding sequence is TGCGCCAGCAGCTGGGATGGGGGAAATTCGGCTTTCTTT.

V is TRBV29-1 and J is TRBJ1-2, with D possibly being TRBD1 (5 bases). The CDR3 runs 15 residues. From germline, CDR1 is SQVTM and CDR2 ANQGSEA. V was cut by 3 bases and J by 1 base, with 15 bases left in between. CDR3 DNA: TGCAGCGTTGAGGACACAAACGAAATTAACTATGGCTACACCTTC. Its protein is CSVEDTNEINYGYTF. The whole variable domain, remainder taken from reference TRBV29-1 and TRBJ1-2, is SAVISQKPSRDICQRGTSLTIQCQVDSQVTMMFWYRQQPGQSLTLIATANQGSEATYESGFVIDKFPISRPNLTFSTLTVSNMSPEDSSIYLCSVEDTNEINYGYTFGSGTRLTVV.

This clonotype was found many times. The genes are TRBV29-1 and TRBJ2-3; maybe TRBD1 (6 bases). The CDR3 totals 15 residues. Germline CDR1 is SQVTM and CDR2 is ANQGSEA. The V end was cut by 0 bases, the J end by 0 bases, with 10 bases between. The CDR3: CSVEEGGPSTDTQYF. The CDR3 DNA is TGCAGCGTTGAAGAAGGGGGACCAAGCACAGATACGCAGTATTTT.

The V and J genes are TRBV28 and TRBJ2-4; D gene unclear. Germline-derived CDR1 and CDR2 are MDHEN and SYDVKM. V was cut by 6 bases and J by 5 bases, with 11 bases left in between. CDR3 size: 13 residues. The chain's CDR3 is CASRVHSENIQYF. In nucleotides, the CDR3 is TGTGCCAGCAGGGTACATTCGGAAAACATTCAGTACTTC.